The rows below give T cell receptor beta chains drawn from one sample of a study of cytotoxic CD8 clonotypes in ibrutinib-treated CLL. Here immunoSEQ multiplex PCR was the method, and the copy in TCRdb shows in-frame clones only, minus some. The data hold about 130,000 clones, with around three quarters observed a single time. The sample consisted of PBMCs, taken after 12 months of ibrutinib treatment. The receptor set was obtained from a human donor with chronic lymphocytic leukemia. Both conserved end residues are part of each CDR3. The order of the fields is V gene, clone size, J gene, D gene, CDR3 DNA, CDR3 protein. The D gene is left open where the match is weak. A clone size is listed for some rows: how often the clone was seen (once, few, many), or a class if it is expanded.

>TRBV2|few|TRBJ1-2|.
TGTGCCAGCAGTGAAGCCGACAACTATGGCTACACCTTC
CASSEADNYGYTF
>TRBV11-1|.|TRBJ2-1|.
TGTGCCAGCAGCCCCAACAATGAGCAGTTCTTC
CASSPNNEQFF
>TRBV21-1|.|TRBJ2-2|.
TGTGCCAGCAGCGAGCCTAGCGAGACGAACACCGGGGAGCTGTTTTTT
CASSEPSETNTGELFF
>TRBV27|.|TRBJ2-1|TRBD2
TGTGCCAGCAGGTTACTAGCGGGCCATGAGCAGTTCTTC
CASRLLAGHEQFF
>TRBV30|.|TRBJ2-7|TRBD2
TGTGCCTGGAGTGTACTAACCCTGACTAGCGGTGAGCAGTACTTC
CAWSVLTLTSGEQYF
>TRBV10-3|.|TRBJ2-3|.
TGTGCCATCAGTGCGTCAGACTATCCCACAGATACGCAGTATTTT
CAISASDYPTDTQYF
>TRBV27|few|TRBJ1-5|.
TGTGCCAGCAGGGGGGCAGGGGTTCAGCCCCAGCATTTT
CASRGAGVQPQHF
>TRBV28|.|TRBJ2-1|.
TGTGCCAGCAGCGACTATAGCTCCTACAATGAGCAGTTCTTC
CASSDYSSYNEQFF
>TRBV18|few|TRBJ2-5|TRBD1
TGTGCCAGCTCACGCGACAGGGTTGAGACCCAGTACTTC
CASSRDRVETQYF
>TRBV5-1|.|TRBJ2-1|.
TGCGCCAGCAGCTGGTTAGCCGGCGAGCAGTTCTTC
CASSWLAGEQFF
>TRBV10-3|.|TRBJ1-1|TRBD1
TGTGCCACAGCAGGGGGCCCGAACACTGAAGCTTTCTTT
CATAGGPNTEAFF
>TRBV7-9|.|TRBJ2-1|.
TGTGCCAGCAGCCAGGACGGCTACAATGAGCAGTTCTTC
CASSQDGYNEQFF
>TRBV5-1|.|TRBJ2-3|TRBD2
TGCGCCAGCAGCTTGCTAGCGGGAGCCTCAAGCACAGATACGCAGTATTTT
CASSLLAGASSTDTQYF
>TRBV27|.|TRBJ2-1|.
TGTGCCAGCAGTCCAGGCCGGGGATCCCCCATATCCTACAATGAGCAGTTCTTC
CASSPGRGSPISYNEQFF
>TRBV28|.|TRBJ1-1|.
TGTGCCAGCAGTTTTCGACAGAACACTGAAGCTTTCTTT
CASSFRQNTEAFF
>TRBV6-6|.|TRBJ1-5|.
TGTGCCAGCAGTCCCACATCGTATAGCAATCAGCCCCAGCATTTT
CASSPTSYSNQPQHF
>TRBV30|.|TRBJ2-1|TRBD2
TGTGCCGGGGGGAGGGAGGGCCGCAATGAGCAGTTCTTC
CAGGREGRNEQFF
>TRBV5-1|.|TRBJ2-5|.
TGCGCCAGCAGCCCTGACACCGGGGGCGAGACCCAGTACTTC
CASSPDTGGETQYF
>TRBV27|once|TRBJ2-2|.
TGTGCCAGCAGTTTCATTGGCACCGGGGAGCTGTTTTTT
CASSFIGTGELFF
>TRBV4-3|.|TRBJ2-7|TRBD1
TGCGCCAGCAGCCTTGGGTCACAGGGGCCGTACGAGCAGTACTTC
CASSLGSQGPYEQYF
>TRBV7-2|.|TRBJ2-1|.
TGTGCCAGCAGCTTAAAACTAGCAGATACCTACAATGAGCAGTTCTTC
CASSLKLADTYNEQFF
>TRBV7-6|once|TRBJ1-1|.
TGTGCCAGCAGCTTATCCGGTGACACTGAAGCTTTCTTT
CASSLSGDTEAFF
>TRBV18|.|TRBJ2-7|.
TGTGCCAGCTCACCAGGGTTCGAGCAGTACTTC
CASSPGFEQYF
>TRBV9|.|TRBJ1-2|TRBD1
TGTGCCAGCAGCCTGGGGACAGGGATAGGAGGCTACACCTTC
CASSLGTGIGGYTF
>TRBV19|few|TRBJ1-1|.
TGTGCCAGTAGTATAGCCCCAACAGGGATGGGCACTGAAGCTTTCTTT
CASSIAPTGMGTEAFF
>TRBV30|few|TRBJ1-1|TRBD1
TGTGCCTGGAGTGCCGGGACAGTGAACACTGAAGCTTTCTTT
CAWSAGTVNTEAFF
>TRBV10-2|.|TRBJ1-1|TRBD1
TGCGCCAGCAGGAGCACAGGGGTTGAAGCTTTCTTT
CASRSTGVEAFF
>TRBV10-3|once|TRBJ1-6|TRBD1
TGTGCCAGCAATGGAGGGGGCTCAAATTCACCCCTCCACTTT
CASNGGGSNSPLHF
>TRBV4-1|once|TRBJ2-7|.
TGCGCCAGCAGCCAAGTAGGGGTCTCCGAGCAGTACTTC
CASSQVGVSEQYF